These 16 T cell receptor beta chains were sequenced from one sample in a study of shared clonotypes between healthy human individuals. This table comes from immunoSEQ multiplex PCR, and its TCRdb copy is limited to in-frame clones, with some not included. The data show around 720,000 clones, around three quarters seen once. Sequenced material: memory CD4+ T cells sorted from blood. As for subset: CD45RA-negative fraction. These receptors were obtained from a young woman in good health.

Only one count was recorded for this clone. One junction end does not reproduce the germline sequence, and a read error may be involved. The V call is TRBV19, the J call TRBJ2-7, with a weak D call TRBD1 (6 bases). The CDR3 is 14 amino acids. Germline assignment: CDR1 LNHDA and CDR2 SQIVND (reference sequence). DNA for the CDR3: TGTGCCAGTAGTATAGGGTTGGTGGGGGCCACACTTATCTTC. Translated, it gives CASSIGLVGATLIF.

V and J are TRBV18 and TRBJ1-4; TRBD1 is a possible D gene (6 bases). The CDR3 extends over 13 amino acids. Germline V gene sequence: CDR1 KGHSH, CDR2 LQKENI. The V and J ends lost 2 bases and 13 bases respectively, with 14 bases between them. The CDR3 region is CASSPSSQGVLFF. The CDR3 bases are TGTGCCAGCTCACCAAGCTCACAGGGTGTACTGTTTTTT.

The V call is TRBV19, the J call TRBJ2-7; 8 bases align to TRBD1. The CDR3 has 14 residues. V gave up 5 bases and J gave up 2 bases; unmatched junction bases: 5. Germline V gene lookup returns CDR1 LNHDA and CDR2 SQIVND (reference sequence). The CDR3 region has the DNA TGTGCCAGTAGTGGGGGACAGGCTACCTACGAGCAGTACTTC. Encoded protein: CASSGGQATYEQYF. Combining the CDR3 with reference TRBV19 and TRBJ2-7 gives the whole variable domain DGGITQSPKYLFRKEGQNVTLSCEQNLNHDAMYWYRQDPGQGLRLIYYSQIVNDFQKGDIAEGYSVSREKKESFPLTVTSAQKNPTAFYLCASSGGQATYEQYFGPGTRLTVT.

The chain carries TRBV30 and TRBJ2-4; TRBD1 agrees at 7 bases. The germline CDR1 and CDR2 sequences are GTSNPN and SVGIG (reference sequence). There are 14 residues in the CDR3. Unmatched junction bases numbered 1, after V lost 0 bases and J lost 2 bases. The CDR3 DNA reads TGTGCCTGGAGTGTACAGGGGTCCAAAAACATTCAGTACTTC. The encoded protein is CAWSVQGSKNIQYF.

V is TRBV19 and J is TRBJ1-1, with D hard to call. The CDR3 length is 16 residues. V shed 5 bases and J shed 4 bases, with 20 bases lying between them. Germline lookup yields CDR1 LNHDA and CDR2 SQIVND (reference sequence). CDR3 protein: CASSWGGFRRATEAFF. The DNA of the CDR3 is TGTGCCAGTAGTTGGGGAGGGTTCCGTCGGGCCACTGAAGCTTTCTTT.

This CDR3 is CASSEGGGFNYEQYF. The DNA of the CDR3 is TGTGCCAGCAGTGAAGGTGGCGGGTTCAACTACGAGCAGTACTTC. The chain recombines TRBV6-1 with TRBJ2-7; perhaps TRBD2 as D (5 bases). CDR1 and CDR2 (germline): MNHNS, SASEGT. The V end was cut by 1 base, the J end by 3 bases, with 13 bases between. This CDR3 spans 15 amino acids.

The chain joins TRBV27 to TRBJ1-5; TRBD1 aligns across 12 bases. V gave up 8 bases and J gave up 3 bases; unmatched junction bases: 8. Germline CDR1 and CDR2: MNHEY and SMNVEV (reference sequence). The CDR3 is 16 amino acids. The CDR3, as DNA: TGTGCCAGCTCCAGGGGGACAGGGGGCGACAATCAGCCCCAGCATTTT. Protein: CASSRGTGGDNQPQHF.

The chain uses TRBV6-1 and TRBJ1-1; 7 bases map to TRBD1. CDR3 length: 11 amino acids. V lost 4 bases and J lost 11; bases outside the gene matches: 4. Germline loops: CDR1 MNHNS, CDR2 SASEGT. In DNA form, the CDR3 reads TGTGCCAGCAGTGCGACAGGGCGGGCTTTCTTT. Its translation: CASSATGRAFF.

Of note for this clone: Other DNA sequences within the sample encode an identical CDR3. The chain employs TRBV30 and TRBJ1-1; no firm D call. CDR3 length: 14 residues. Trimming removed 3 bases from V and 0 bases from J, with 11 bases in between. Germline V gene data show CDR1 as GTSNPN and CDR2 as SVGIG (reference sequence). CDR3 in amino acids: CAWRGGRMNTEAFF. The CDR3 region has the DNA TGTGCCTGGAGGGGAGGCAGGATGAACACTGAAGCTTTCTTT.

J is TRBJ2-2 and V is TRBV30; the D is unclear. V was pared by 0 bases and J by 6 bases, with 5 bases between. The length of the CDR3 is 12 residues. Germline loops: CDR1 GTSNPN, CDR2 SVGIG (reference sequence). The CDR3, as DNA: TGTGCCTGGAGTGTACAGTCCGGGGAGCTGTTTTTT. It specifies CAWSVQSGELFF.

J is TRBJ2-3 and V is TRBV30, with TRBD2 identical over 9 bases. The CDR3 length is 14 residues. J gave up 2 bases and V 1 base, and 1 base lay outside the gene matches. The germline gives CDR1 GTSNPN, CDR2 SVGIG (reference sequence). CDR3 sequence reads: CAWSGTSATDTQYF. The CDR3 nucleotides read TGTGCCTGGAGTGGGACTAGCGCCACAGATACGCAGTATTTT.

This clone is a singleton in its sample. The chain combines TRBV30 with TRBJ1-1; no clear D gene. Trimming cost V 1 base and J 5 bases, with 11 bases left between them. The CDR3 is 13 residues long. From germline, CDR1 is GTSNPN and CDR2 SVGIG (reference sequence). For the CDR3, the DNA is TGTGCCTGGAGTGGCGGCGTTGGAACTGAAGCTTTCTTT. As protein: CAWSGGVGTEAFF.

This clone was seen only once. V is TRBV5-6 and J is TRBJ2-2; TRBD2 matches at 9 bases. This CDR3 has 16 residues. Germline loops: CDR1 SGHDT, CDR2 YYEEEE. V shed 3 bases and J 3 bases; nucleotides not matched to a gene: 6. The CDR3 protein is CASSSGIAGDTGELFF. Here the CDR3 DNA reads TGTGCCAGCAGCTCCGGGATAGCGGGGGACACCGGGGAGCTGTTTTTT. The variable domain in full, completed from reference TRBV5-6 and TRBJ2-2, reads DAGVTQSPTHLIKTRGQQVTLRCSPKSGHDTVSWYQQALGQGPQFIFQYYEEEERQRGNFPDRFSGHQFPNYSSELNVNALLLGDSALYLCASSSGIAGDTGELFFGEGSRLTVL.

The gene calls are TRBV5-1 and TRBJ2-3; TRBD2 matches 14 bases. Trimming took 1 base from V and 3 from J; bases not matched to a gene: 7. The CDR3 sequence is 18 residues long. Germline V gives CDR1 SGHRS, CDR2 YFSETQ. In DNA form, the CDR3 reads TGCGCCAGCAGCTTGACGACTAGCGGGAGGGCCGGGACAGATACGCAGTATTTT. Protein product: CASSLTTSGRAGTDTQYF.

V and J are TRBV5-5 and TRBJ2-7; D remains ambiguous. Germline CDR1 is SGHKS and CDR2 is YYEKEE (reference sequence). The CDR3 has 17 amino acids. With 2 bases removed from V and 0 bases from J, the gap between germline ends came to 18 bases. DNA for the CDR3: TGTGCCAGCAGCTTCACATCTTCATTTGGGGTCTCCTACGAGCAGTACTTC. It is translated as CASSFTSSFGVSYEQYF.

The chain couples TRBV30 to TRBJ1-1, with D possibly matching TRBD1 (5 bases). CDR3 size: 15 residues. V lost 0 bases, J lost 6 bases, and 17 bases lay in between. Germline V gives CDR1 GTSNPN, CDR2 SVGIG (reference sequence). CDR3 amino acids: CAWSVTGRKGSEAFF. The CDR3 DNA is TGTGCCTGGAGTGTAACGGGGCGCAAGGGCTCTGAAGCTTTCTTT.